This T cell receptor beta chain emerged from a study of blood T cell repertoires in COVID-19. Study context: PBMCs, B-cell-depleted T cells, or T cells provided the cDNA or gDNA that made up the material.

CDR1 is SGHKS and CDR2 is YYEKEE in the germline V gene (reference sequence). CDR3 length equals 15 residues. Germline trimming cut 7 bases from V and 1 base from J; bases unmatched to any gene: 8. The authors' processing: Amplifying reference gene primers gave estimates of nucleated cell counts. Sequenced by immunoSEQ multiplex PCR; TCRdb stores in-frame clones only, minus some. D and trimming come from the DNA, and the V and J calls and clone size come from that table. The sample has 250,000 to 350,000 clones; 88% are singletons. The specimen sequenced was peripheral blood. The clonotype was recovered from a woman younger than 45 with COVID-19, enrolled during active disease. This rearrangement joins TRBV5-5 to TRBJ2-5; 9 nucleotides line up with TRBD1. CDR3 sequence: CASAPGQGAQETQYF. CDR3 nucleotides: TGTGCCAGCGCCCCGGGACAGGGAGCCCAAGAGACCCAGTACTTC.